The T cell receptor beta chain under discussion was sequenced for a study of long-term antiretroviral therapy in people with HIV. Overall study findings and caveats: The study found narrower CDR3 length ranges in HIV repertoires than in controls.

The CDR3 has 18 residues. Germline CDR1 and CDR2: ENHRY and SYGVKD. The V end lost 0 bases, the J end lost 0 bases, and 18 bases lay between the germline ends. Concerning this clone: Its antigen is not known.

Version v3.0 of the immunoSEQ assay ran at survey level. Clones were read by immunoSEQ multiplex PCR, and TCRdb kept only the in-frame ones, dropping some. Of 35,000 to 40,000 clones in the sample, 80% to 90% are singletons; the top ten hold around 12%. This specimen was unsorted PBMCs, taken 0.3 years after starting antiretroviral therapy. The sequence derives from a young man with HIV. V gene TRBV10-3 combines with J gene TRBJ2-7, with D unclear. This chain's CDR3 is CAISESSAILRSSYEQYF. DNA of the CDR3: TGTGCCATCAGTGAGTCTTCGGCGATACTTAGAAGCTCCTACGAGCAGTACTTC.